This T cell receptor (beta chain) was obtained from a study of T cell repertoires in cytomegalovirus infection (dated by TCRdb to 2018 to 2020). Study-level background: Donor HLA type was relevant to the analysis, because carriage of CMV infection together with the matching HLA type was indicated by public TCR beta signatures.

Sequencing was performed on an Illumina HiSeq 1500. TCRdb passed the public sequencing reads through fastp at Q25 and MiXCR, retaining productive beta sequences. Entries that share a CDR3 protein sequence are merged under the most common genes and DNA. This sample lists under 70,000 distinct CDR3 sequences; roughly 32% were detected once. Just under 70% of the sample lies in the top ten. A word on this clonotype: The specificity of this receptor is unknown. Base qualities are not provided; no much larger clone lies one nucleotide away.

Trimming removed 2 bases from V and 7 bases from J; the gene matches leave 3 bases unexplained. The CDR3 holds 14 amino acids from the cysteine to the phenylalanine. Only CDR3 DNA remains: 42 bases, in frame from the first base. CDR1 and CDR2, per the germline V gene, are KGHSH and LQKENI. Overall results and qualifications from the work: The ex vivo response was dominated by HLA-C-restricted CMV-specific TCR beta clonotypes, which also provided the single most frequent clonotype in two of eight donors. In both this cohort and an independent roughly 350-donor cohort, the cumulative frequency of public TCR beta family members distinguished carriers of CMV infection plus the relevant HLA type.

The sample consisted of PBMCs, sequenced either directly or after in vitro stimulation (not recorded which). The chain was built from TRBV18 and TRBJ2-1; 9 bases in between match TRBD1. The clonotype originates from a human donor in good health (CMV status not recorded). Some clones in this sample may be carry-over from other donors' samples. The sequenced DNA is TGTGCCAGCTCACCATACAGGGGGCGGAATGAGCAGTTCTTC. The translation is CASSPYRGRNEQFF.